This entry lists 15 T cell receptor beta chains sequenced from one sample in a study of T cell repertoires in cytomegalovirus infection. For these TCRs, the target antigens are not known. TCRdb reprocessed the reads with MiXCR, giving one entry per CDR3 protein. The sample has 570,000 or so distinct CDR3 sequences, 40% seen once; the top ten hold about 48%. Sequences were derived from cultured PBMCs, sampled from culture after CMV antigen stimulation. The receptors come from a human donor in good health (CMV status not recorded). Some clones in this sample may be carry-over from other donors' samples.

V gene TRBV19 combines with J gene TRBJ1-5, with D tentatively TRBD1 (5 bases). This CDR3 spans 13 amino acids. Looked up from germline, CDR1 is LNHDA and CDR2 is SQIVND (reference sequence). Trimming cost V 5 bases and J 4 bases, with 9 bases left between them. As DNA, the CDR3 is TGTGCCAGTAGTGTCGACAGTAATCAGCCCCAGCATTTT. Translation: CASSVDSNQPQHF. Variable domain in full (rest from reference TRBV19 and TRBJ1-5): DGGITQSPKYLFRKEGQNVTLSCEQNLNHDAMYWYRQDPGQGLRLIYYSQIVNDFQKGDIAEGYSVSREKKESFPLTVTSAQKNPTAFYLCASSVDSNQPQHFGDGTRLSIL.

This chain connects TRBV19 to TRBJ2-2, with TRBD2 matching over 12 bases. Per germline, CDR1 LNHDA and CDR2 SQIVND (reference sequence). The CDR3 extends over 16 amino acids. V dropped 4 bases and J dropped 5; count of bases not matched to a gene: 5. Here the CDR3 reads CASSTLAGGPTGELFF. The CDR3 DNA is TGTGCCAGTAGTACCCTAGCGGGAGGGCCTACCGGGGAGCTGTTTTTT.

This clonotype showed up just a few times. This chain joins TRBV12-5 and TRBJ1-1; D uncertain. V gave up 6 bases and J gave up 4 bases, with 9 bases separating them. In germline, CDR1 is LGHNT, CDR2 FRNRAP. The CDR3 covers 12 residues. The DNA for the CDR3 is TGTGCTAGTGGGCCGTCGGGCACTGAAGCTTTCTTT. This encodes CASGPSGTEAFF.

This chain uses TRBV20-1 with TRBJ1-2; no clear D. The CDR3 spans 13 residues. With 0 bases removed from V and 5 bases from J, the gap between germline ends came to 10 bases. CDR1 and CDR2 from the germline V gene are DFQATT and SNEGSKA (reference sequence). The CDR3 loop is CSARDLGYYGYTF. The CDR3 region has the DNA TGCAGTGCTAGAGATTTGGGATATTATGGCTACACCTTC.

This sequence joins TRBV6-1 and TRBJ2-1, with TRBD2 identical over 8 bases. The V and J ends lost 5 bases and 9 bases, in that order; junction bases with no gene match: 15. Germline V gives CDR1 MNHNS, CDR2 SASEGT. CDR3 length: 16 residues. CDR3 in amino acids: CASSLRGLGASIEQFF. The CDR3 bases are TGTGCCAGCAGTTTACGGGGACTAGGGGCGTCCATTGAGCAGTTCTTC.

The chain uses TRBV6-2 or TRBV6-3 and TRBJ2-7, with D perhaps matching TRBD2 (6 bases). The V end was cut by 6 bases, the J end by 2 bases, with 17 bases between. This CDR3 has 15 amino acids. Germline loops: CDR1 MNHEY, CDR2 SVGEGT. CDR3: CASRPFGGRPYEQYF. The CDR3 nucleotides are TGTGCCAGCAGACCCTTCGGGGGTCGTCCCTACGAGCAGTACTTC.

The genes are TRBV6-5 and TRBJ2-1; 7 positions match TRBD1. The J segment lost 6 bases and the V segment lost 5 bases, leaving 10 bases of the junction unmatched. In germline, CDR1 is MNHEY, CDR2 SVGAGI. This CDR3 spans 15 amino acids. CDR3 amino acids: CASSRPNRGPNEQFF. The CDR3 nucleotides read TGTGCCAGCAGTCGCCCTAACAGGGGACCCAATGAGCAGTTCTTC.

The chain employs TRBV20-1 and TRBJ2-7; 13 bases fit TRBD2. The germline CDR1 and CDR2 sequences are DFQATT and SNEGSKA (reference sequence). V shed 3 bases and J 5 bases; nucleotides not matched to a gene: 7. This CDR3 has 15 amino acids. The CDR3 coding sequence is TGCAGTGCTAGTCCTCCGGGACTAGCGGGGAACGAGCAGTACTTC. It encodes CSASPPGLAGNEQYF.

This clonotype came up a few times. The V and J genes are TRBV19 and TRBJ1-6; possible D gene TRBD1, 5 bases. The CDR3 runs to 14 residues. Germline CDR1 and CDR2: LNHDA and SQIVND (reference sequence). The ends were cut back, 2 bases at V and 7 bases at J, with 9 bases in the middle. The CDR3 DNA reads TGTGCCAGTAGTATACAGGGATGGAATTCACCCCTCCACTTT. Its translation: CASSIQGWNSPLHF.

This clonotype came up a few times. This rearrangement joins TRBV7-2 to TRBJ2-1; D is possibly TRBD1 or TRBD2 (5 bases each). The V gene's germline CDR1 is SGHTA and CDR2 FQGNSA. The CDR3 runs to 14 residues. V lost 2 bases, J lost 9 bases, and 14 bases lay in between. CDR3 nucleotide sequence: TGTGCCAGCAGCTTATGGGGGAGTAAGGGTGAGCAGTTCTTC. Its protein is CASSLWGSKGEQFF. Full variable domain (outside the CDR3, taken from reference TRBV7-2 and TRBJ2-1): GAGVSQSPSNKVTEKGKDVELRCDPISGHTALYWYRQSLGQGLEFLIYFQGNSAPDKSGLPSDRFSAERTGGSVSTLTIQRTQQEDSAVYLCASSLWGSKGEQFFGPGTRLTVL.

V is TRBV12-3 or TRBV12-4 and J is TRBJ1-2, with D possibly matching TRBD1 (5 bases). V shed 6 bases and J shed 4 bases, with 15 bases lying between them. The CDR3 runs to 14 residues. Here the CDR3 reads CASSPAAGPYGYTF. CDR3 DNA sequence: TGTGCCAGCAGCCCCGCGGCAGGGCCCTATGGCTACACCTTC.

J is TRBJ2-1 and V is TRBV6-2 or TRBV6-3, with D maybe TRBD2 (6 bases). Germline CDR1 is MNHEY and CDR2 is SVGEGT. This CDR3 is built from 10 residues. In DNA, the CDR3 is TGTGCTAGCGGAGTGGGGGAGCAGTTCTTC. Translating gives CASGVGEQFF.

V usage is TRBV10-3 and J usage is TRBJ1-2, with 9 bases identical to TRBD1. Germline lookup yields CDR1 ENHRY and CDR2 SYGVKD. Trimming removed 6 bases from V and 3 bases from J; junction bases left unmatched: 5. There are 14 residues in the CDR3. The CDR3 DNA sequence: TGTGCCATCAGCTGGACAGGGGAGGACTATGGCTACACCTTC. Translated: CAISWTGEDYGYTF.

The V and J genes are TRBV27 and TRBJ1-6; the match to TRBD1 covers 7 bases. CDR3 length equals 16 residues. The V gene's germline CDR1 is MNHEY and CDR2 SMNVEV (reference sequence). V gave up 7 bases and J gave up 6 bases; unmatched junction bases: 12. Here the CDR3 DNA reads TGTGCCAGCACAACATTCCTCGGACAGGTTAATTCACCCCTCCACTTT. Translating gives CASTTFLGQVNSPLHF.

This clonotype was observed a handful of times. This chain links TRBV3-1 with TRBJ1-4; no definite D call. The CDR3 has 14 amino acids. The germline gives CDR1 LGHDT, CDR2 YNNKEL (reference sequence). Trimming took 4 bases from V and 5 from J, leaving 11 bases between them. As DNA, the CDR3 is TGTGCCAGCAGCCGACGTGGATGGAATGAAAAACTGTTTTTT. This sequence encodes CASSRRGWNEKLFF.